Listed here is a single T cell receptor (beta chain). This clonotype was seen a handful of times. Its antigen is still unknown. No per-base quality is available; no much larger clone lies one base away. According to the study, the label for this sample's time point signals: patch test 3, about 24 weeks after DPC sensitization. The treatment or condition label, read with the paper, signifies: therapeutic diphenylcyclopropenone sensitization with weekly scalp DPC. At each patch-test visit, blood was drawn before the patch test was applied. Eligible patients were aged 18 to 70, diagnosed with alopecia, deemed suitable for DPC therapy, and excluded if pregnant. Unfractionated whole blood was collected in Tempus Blood RNA tubes, and total RNA was extracted from that blood. The sample belongs to a study of human T cells and chemical hapten exposure (dated by TCRdb to 2020 to 2022). For the study in its entirety: For sensitization, 2% DPC in acetone was applied to a roughly 2 cm by roughly 2 cm area of upper inner arm skin. This study followed changes in the peripheral blood TCR repertoire in vivo during primary and secondary sensitization of alopecia patients to the hapten diphenylcyclopropenone (DPC). Patch testing was done on the upper back using Finn chambers containing 0.01% DPC, and results were scored after 6 days according to International Contact Dermatitis Research Group standards. Around 30 alopecia patients provided blood for TCR sequencing at one to four time points (pre-sensitization, 2, 6 and 24 weeks). Most of the patients in the cohort were female, and the cohort covered alopecia areata with under or over 50% scalp involvement, alopecia totalis and alopecia universalis. Blood samples were taken from patients before sensitization (week 0) and at 2, 6 and about 24 weeks after DPC sensitization. The libraries were sequenced as a pool, and the TCR yield per sample differed mostly because of small variations in library volumes within the pool. Weekly therapeutic DPC doses were additionally applied to the scalp of patients throughout the roughly 22-week study period.

Study-wide conclusions, independent of this receptor: Because all patients had alopecia, a presumed autoimmune disease, the immune response of the patients might differ from that of healthy individuals. The number of TCRs above 1 in 1000 frequency did not change with DPC sensitization; there was no evidence of global repertoire structure alterations. Compared with pre-sensitization or healthy control sets, expanded TCRs formed significantly more large CDR3 similarity clusters, which is consistent with antigen-driven responses. Patch test score was positively correlated with the number of PT1 expanded TCRs, with significance at thresholds 8, 16 and 32 but not at 4. Repeated subsampling changed both the strength of the expansion versus patch-test correlation and the threshold at which the correlation became significant.

The library came from RACE. Sequencing was performed on a NextSeq 500. Library preparation attached unique molecular identifiers to individual cDNA molecules for quantitative, reproducible TCR counting. For every blood RNA sample, sequencing covered both the TCR alpha and TCR beta chains. In the original analysis: A median of roughly 98,000 TCRs per sample was observed, with a range of about 23,224 to 690,600. V, J and CDR3 annotation of the TCR reads was performed with the Decombinator software suite. To make PS versus PT1 abundance plots, every sample was subsampled to the same number of TCRs (28,000). Expanded TCRs were defined as absent before sensitization and observed at least eight times at the 2-week time point. TCRdb passed the public sequencing reads through fastp at Q25 and MiXCR, retaining productive beta sequences. Each CDR3 protein appears once, grouped with its most common genes and DNA. None of the V and J calls come from the authors' own analysis; TCRdb made them. This sample gives 150,000 to 200,000 distinct CDR3 sequences in total; around a quarter of them show up just once. Around 1.9% of the sample rests with the top ten.

The CDR3 holds 14 amino acids from the cysteine to the phenylalanine. This entry keeps only the CDR3 DNA: 42 bases, framed from base 1. CDR1 and CDR2, per the germline V gene, are SGHRS and YFSETQ. V and J lose 4 bases and 8 bases, and a span of 15 bases separates them. The rearranged segments are TRBV5-1 and TRBJ1-4; confidence is insufficient to name the D gene. The TCR sequence derives from a woman aged 18 to 35 with alopecia areata. Some clones in this sample may be carry-over from other donors' samples. Specimen: whole blood, collected in connection with sensitization to the hapten diphenylcyclopropenone (DPC). For the CDR3, the sequence is CASSMGIADEKLFF. The DNA sequence is given as TGCGCCAGCAGCATGGGGATAGCGGACGAAAAACTGTTTTTT.